These 17 T cell receptor beta chains were all obtained from the same sample, sequenced in a study of blood T cell repertoires in COVID-19. Clones were read by immunoSEQ multiplex PCR, and TCRdb kept only the in-frame ones, dropping some. The sample lists some 300,000 clones; approximately 86% were seen once. The sample was PBMCs or T cells enriched from blood (not recorded which). These receptors originate from a woman under 40 who had recovered from COVID-19.

This clone was observed once. The chain joins TRBV5-1 to TRBJ1-5; a possible D gene is TRBD1 (6 bases). V lost 3 bases and J lost 5, with 12 bases in between. CDR1 and CDR2 from the germline V gene are SGHRS and YFSETQ. The CDR3 contains 14 residues. The CDR3 protein is CASSSLPGDQPQHF. The CDR3 DNA reads TGCGCCAGCAGCTCCTTACCAGGGGATCAGCCCCAGCATTTT.

Comment on this clone: Other DNA sequences within the sample encode an identical CDR3. The chain uses TRBV6-5 and TRBJ2-2, with D tentatively TRBD1 (6 bases). In germline, CDR1 is MNHEY, CDR2 SVGAGI. The CDR3 spans 14 residues. The ends were cut back, 6 bases at V and 0 bases at J, with 8 bases in the middle. CDR3 sequence reads: CASRWGPNTGELFF. The CDR3 DNA is TGTGCCAGCAGGTGGGGGCCGAACACCGGGGAGCTGTTTTTT.

The CDR3 loop is CASTRQAVATNEKLFF. The CDR3 nucleotides are TGTGCCAGCACCCGACAGGCAGTTGCAACTAATGAAAAACTGTTTTTT. This sequence joins TRBV11-2 and TRBJ1-4; tentatively, D is TRBD1 (6 bases). The V and J ends lost 7 bases and 0 bases respectively, with 15 bases between them. Germline lookup yields CDR1 SGHAT and CDR2 FQNNGV. The CDR3 is 16 amino acids. Full variable domain (remainder filled in from reference TRBV11-2 and TRBJ1-4): EAGVAQSPRYKIIEKRQSVAFWCNPISGHATLYWYQQILGQGPKLLIQFQNNGVVDDSQLPKDRFSAERLKGVDSTLKIQPAKLEDSAVYLCASTRQAVATNEKLFFGSGTQLSVL.

Of note for this clone: Compared with germline, one end of the junction differs, possibly owing to a read error. The genes are TRBV7-9 and TRBJ2-2; 7 nucleotides agree with TRBD1. The CDR3 length is 16 residues. Germline V lookup: CDR1 SEHNR, CDR2 FQNEAQ (reference sequence). CDR3 residues: CASSRSGDRATVELFF. The CDR3, as DNA: TGTGCCAGCAGCCGTTCCGGTGACAGGGCCACCGTGGAGCTGTTTTTT.

The chain employs TRBV13 and TRBJ2-1, with D tentatively TRBD2 (5 bases). Trimming removed 3 bases at V and 0 bases at J, with 12 bases between. The CDR3 has 16 residues. The V gene's germline CDR1 is PRHDT and CDR2 FYEKMQ (reference sequence). The CDR3 spells CASSFLGTSSYNEQFF. CDR3 DNA: TGTGCCAGCAGCTTTCTGGGAACTAGCTCCTACAATGAGCAGTTCTTC.

The chain links TRBV18 to TRBJ1-3, with 7 bases lining up with TRBD1. V lost 3 bases, J lost 0 bases, and 2 bases stayed unmatched. The CDR3 has 15 residues. Germline V CDR1 and CDR2: KGHSH, LQKENI. The CDR3 sequence is CASSPRDSSGNTIYF. The CDR3 bases are TGTGCCAGCTCACCGAGGGACAGCTCTGGAAACACCATATATTTT.

A single count supports this clone. V gene TRBV19 combines with J gene TRBJ2-7; no clear D. The CDR3 contains 14 residues. Trimming took off 1 base at V and 0 bases at J, with 7 bases between the two ends. CDR1 is LNHDA, CDR2 SQIVND, per germline (reference sequence). The chain's CDR3 is CASSIGAISYEQYF. The CDR3 DNA sequence: TGTGCCAGTAGTATAGGGGCAATCTCCTACGAGCAGTACTTC.

The CDR3 DNA is TGTGCCAGCAGCGTAGGTCTAGGGACAGGGGGCGAGCAGTACTTC. It encodes CASSVGLGTGGEQYF. This chain connects TRBV7-9 to TRBJ2-7, with 11 bases lining up with TRBD1. The ends lost 5 bases at V and 6 bases at J; junction bases unmatched: 9. Germline V gives CDR1 SEHNR, CDR2 FQNEAQ (reference sequence). The CDR3 is made up of 15 amino acids.

The chain recombines TRBV28 with TRBJ2-3, with TRBD2 identical over 8 bases. The CDR3 has 14 amino acids. The V gene end was trimmed by 7 bases and the J gene end by 4 bases; junction bases not matched to a gene: 7. The germline gives CDR1 MDHEN, CDR2 SYDVKM. The CDR3 is CASTRTGGADTQYF. The CDR3 nucleotides read TGTGCCAGCACTAGGACGGGGGGGGCAGATACGCAGTATTTT.

The chain recombines TRBV30 with TRBJ1-5; TRBD1 aligns across 8 bases. This CDR3 region has 17 residues. Germline V gene sequence: CDR1 GTSNPN, CDR2 SVGIG (reference sequence). Trimming cost V 0 bases and J 7 bases; bases outside gene matches: 14. The CDR3 region is CAWSVGQGTHDSQPQHF. As DNA, the CDR3 is TGTGCCTGGAGTGTAGGACAGGGAACCCACGATAGCCAGCCCCAGCATTTT.

The J gene is TRBJ1-4, the V gene TRBV20-1; D is ambiguous. Trimming stripped 3 bases from V and 12 bases from J, with 8 bases between. The CDR3 consists of 10 residues. CDR1 is DFQATT and CDR2 is SNEGSKA in the germline V gene (reference sequence). This CDR3 is CSASERELFF. The CDR3 DNA reads TGCAGTGCTAGTGAGAGAGAACTGTTTTTT.

Note on this clone: This CDR3 is also generated by other DNA sequences in the sample. The J gene is TRBJ1-5, the V gene TRBV6-1; 7 positions agree with TRBD1. V was clipped by 3 bases and J by 3 bases; unmatched bases: 5. Germline V gene data show CDR1 as MNHNS and CDR2 as SASEGT. This CDR3 is built from 15 residues. The CDR3 spells CASSEIQGINQPQHF. The CDR3 nucleotides are TGTGCCAGCAGTGAGATACAGGGGATCAATCAGCCCCAGCATTTT.

The gene calls are TRBV19 and TRBJ1-2, with D hard to call. CDR3 size: 12 residues. The V gene lost 1 base and the J gene lost 5 bases, with 5 bases spanning the gap. Germline CDR1 is LNHDA and CDR2 is SQIVND (reference sequence). As DNA, the CDR3 is TGTGCCAGTAGTATAGGGGAGTATGGCTACACCTTC. Protein sequence: CASSIGEYGYTF.

The chain carries TRBV7-9 and TRBJ2-1; TRBD2 agrees at 8 bases. The J segment lost 8 bases and the V segment lost 7 bases, leaving 19 bases of the junction unmatched. CDR1 and CDR2 (germline): SEHNR, FQNEAQ (reference sequence). This CDR3 is built from 17 residues. The DNA for the CDR3 is TGTGCCAGCACTACCTCGGGGGGGTATTCTCACGCCGATGAGCAGTTCTTC. Protein sequence: CASTTSGGYSHADEQFF.

The rearrangement links TRBV11-3 to TRBJ2-1, with D unclear. Looked up from germline, CDR1 is SGHNT and CDR2 is YENEEA. V lost 5 bases and J lost 3, with 14 bases in between. This CDR3 spans 15 amino acids. This chain's CDR3 is CASSPSWVLYNEQFF. CDR3 coding DNA: TGTGCCAGCAGCCCTAGTTGGGTGCTCTACAATGAGCAGTTCTTC. The full variable domain, rest sourced from reference TRBV11-3 and TRBJ2-1, is EAGVVQSPRYKIIEKKQPVAFWCNPISGHNTLYWYLQNLGQGPELLIRYENEEAVDDSQLPKDRFSAERLKGVDSTLKIQPAELGDSAVYLCASSPSWVLYNEQFFGPGTRLTVL.

On this clone: One end of the junction fails to match germline, which may point to a read error. The rearrangement joins TRBV5-4 to TRBJ2-7; TRBD2 aligns across 8 bases. This CDR3 spans 13 amino acids. Germline V gives CDR1 SGHNT, CDR2 YYREEE (reference sequence). The CDR3 loop is CASSSGTSPDRSF. The CDR3 DNA reads as TGTGCCAGCAGCTCCGGGACTAGTCCTGATAGAAGCTTC.

The V call is TRBV6-1, the J call TRBJ1-1; 8 bases are shared with TRBD1. Losses at the gene ends were 6 bases for V and 7 bases for J; bases not matched to a gene: 7. Germline-derived CDR1 and CDR2 are MNHNS and SASEGT. This CDR3 region has 13 residues. CDR3 bases: TGTGCCAGCAGCCACAAAACAGGGGGTGAAGCTTTCTTT. Encoded protein: CASSHKTGGEAFF.